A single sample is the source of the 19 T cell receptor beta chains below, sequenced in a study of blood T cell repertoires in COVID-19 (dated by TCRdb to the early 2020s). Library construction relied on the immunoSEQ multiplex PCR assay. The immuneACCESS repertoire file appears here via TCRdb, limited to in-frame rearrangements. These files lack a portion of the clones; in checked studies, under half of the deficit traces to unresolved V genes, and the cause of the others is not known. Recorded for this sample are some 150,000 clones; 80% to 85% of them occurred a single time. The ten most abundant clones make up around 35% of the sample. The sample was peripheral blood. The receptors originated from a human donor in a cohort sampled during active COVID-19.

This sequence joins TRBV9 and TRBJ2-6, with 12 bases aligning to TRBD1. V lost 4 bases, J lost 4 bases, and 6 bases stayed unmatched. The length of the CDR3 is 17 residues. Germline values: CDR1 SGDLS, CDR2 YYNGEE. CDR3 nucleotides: TGTGCCAGCAGCCTTGGGACAGGGGGCGGCGGGGCCAACGTCCTGACTTTC. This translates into CASSLGTGGGGANVLTF.

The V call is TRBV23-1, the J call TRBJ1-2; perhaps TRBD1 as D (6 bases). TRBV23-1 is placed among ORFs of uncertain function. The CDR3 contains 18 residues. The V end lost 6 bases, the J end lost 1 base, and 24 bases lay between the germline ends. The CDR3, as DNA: TGCGCCAGCAGAAGAAGGGACACCAACCAAGATTTTAACTATGGCTACACCTTC. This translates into CASRRRDTNQDFNYGYTF.

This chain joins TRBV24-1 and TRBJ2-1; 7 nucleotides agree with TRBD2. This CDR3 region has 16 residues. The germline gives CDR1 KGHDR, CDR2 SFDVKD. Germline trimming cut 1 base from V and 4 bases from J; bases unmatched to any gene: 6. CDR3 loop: CATSDLTGGAYNEQFF. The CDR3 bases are TGTGCCACCAGTGATTTAACGGGGGGAGCTTACAATGAGCAGTTCTTC.

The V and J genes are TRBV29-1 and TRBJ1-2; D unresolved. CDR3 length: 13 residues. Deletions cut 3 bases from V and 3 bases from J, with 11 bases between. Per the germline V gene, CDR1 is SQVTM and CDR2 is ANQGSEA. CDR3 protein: CSVDSDTDYGYTF. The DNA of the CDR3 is TGCAGCGTTGATAGTGACACCGACTATGGCTACACCTTC. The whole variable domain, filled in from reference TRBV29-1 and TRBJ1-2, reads SAVISQKPSRDICQRGTSLTIQCQVDSQVTMMFWYRQQPGQSLTLIATANQGSEATYESGFVIDKFPISRPNLTFSTLTVSNMSPEDSSIYLCSVDSDTDYGYTFGSGTRLTVV.

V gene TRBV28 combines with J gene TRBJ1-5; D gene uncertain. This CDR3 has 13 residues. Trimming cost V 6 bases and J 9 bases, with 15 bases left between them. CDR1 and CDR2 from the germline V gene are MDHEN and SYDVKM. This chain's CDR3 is CASSPPTVGPQHF. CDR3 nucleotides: TGTGCCAGCAGCCCCCCTACAGTAGGGCCCCAGCATTTT. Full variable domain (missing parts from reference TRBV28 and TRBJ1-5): DVKVTQSSRYLVKRTGEKVFLECVQDMDHENMFWYRQDPGLGLRLIYFSYDVKMKEKGDIPEGYSVSREKKERFSLILESASTNQTSMYLCASSPPTVGPQHFGDGTRLSIL.

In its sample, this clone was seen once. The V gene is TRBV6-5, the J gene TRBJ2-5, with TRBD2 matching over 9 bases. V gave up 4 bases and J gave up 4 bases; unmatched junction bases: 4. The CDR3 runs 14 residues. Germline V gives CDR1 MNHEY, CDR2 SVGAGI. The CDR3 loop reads CASSSAGGRETQYF. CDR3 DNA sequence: TGTGCCAGCAGTTCAGCGGGGGGAAGAGAGACCCAGTACTTC.

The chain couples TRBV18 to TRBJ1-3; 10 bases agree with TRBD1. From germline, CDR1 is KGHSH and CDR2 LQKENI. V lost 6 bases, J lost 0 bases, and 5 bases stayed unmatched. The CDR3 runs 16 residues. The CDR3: CASSLGTGDSGNTIYF. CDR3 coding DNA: TGTGCCAGCTCCCTCGGGACAGGGGACTCTGGAAACACCATATATTTT.

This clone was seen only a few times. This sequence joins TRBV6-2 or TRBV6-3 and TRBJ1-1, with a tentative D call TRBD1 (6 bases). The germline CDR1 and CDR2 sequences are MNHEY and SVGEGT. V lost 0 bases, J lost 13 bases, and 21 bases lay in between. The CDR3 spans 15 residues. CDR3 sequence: CASSYSTGAVSKGFF. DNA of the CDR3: TGTGCCAGCAGTTACTCGACAGGAGCCGTGTCTAAGGGTTTCTTT.

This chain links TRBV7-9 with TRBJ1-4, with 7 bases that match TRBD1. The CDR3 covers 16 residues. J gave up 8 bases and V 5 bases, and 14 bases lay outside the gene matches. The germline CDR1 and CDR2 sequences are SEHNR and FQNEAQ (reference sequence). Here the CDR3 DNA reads TGTGCCAGCAGCCCGGGTCACAGGGGCGGAGGGGAAAAACTGTTTTTT. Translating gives CASSPGHRGGGEKLFF.

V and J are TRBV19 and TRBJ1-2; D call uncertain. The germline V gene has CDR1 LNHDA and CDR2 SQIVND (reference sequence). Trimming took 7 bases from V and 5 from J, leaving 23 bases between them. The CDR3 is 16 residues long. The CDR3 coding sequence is TGTGCCAGTACCCCAAGCTACACTGCGGCCGCATATGGCTACACCTTC. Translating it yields CASTPSYTAAAYGYTF.

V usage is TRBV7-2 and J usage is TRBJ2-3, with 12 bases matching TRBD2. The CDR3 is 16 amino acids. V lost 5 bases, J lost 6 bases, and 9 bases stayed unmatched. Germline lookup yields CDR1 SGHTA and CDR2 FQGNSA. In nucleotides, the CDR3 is TGTGCCAGCAGCACCCGACTAGCGGGGGTGGGGGATACGCAGTATTTT. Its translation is CASSTRLAGVGDTQYF. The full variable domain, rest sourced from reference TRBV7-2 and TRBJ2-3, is GAGVSQSPSNKVTEKGKDVELRCDPISGHTALYWYRQSLGQGLEFLIYFQGNSAPDKSGLPSDRFSAERTGGSVSTLTIQRTQQEDSAVYLCASSTRLAGVGDTQYFGPGTRLTVL.

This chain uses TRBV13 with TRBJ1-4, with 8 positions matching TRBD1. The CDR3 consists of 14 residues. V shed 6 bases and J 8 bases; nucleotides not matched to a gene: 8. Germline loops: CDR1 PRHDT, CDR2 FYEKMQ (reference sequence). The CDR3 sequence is CASSSGGDREKLFF. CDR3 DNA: TGTGCCAGCAGTTCAGGGGGCGACCGGGAAAAACTGTTTTTT.

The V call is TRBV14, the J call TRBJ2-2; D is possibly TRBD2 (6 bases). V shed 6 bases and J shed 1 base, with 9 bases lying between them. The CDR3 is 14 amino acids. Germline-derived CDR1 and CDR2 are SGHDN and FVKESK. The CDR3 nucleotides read TGTGCCAGCAGGCGACTAGAGAACACCGGGGAGCTGTTTTTT. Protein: CASRRLENTGELFF.

The CDR3 nucleotides are TGCGCCAGCAGCCGCCAGGGCTACGAGCAGTACTTC. It encodes CASSRQGYEQYF. V usage is TRBV4-3 and J usage is TRBJ2-7; tentative D call: TRBD1 (5 bases). The CDR3 runs 12 residues. CDR1 LGHNA and CDR2 YSLEER come from the germline V gene. V was trimmed by 4 bases and J by 3 bases, leaving 7 bases between them.

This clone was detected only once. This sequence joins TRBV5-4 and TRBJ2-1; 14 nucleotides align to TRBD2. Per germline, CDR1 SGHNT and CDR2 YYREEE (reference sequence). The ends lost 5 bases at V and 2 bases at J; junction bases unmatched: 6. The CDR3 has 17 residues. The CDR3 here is CASSSMGLAGAYNEQFF. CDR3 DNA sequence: TGTGCCAGCAGTTCTATGGGACTAGCGGGAGCCTACAATGAGCAGTTCTTC.

The CDR3 region is CASSDGGLSSYNEQFF. The CDR3 bases are TGCGCCAGCAGCGATGGGGGCCTGAGCTCCTACAATGAGCAGTTCTTC. J is TRBJ2-1 and V is TRBV5-1; D is perhaps TRBD1 (6 bases). V shed 4 bases and J shed 0 bases, with 14 bases lying between them. Germline assignment: CDR1 SGHRS and CDR2 YFSETQ. The CDR3 has 16 amino acids. Full variable domain (outside the CDR3, taken from reference TRBV5-1 and TRBJ2-1): KAGVTQTPRYLIKTRGQQVTLSCSPISGHRSVSWYQQTPGQGLQFLFEYFSETQRNKGNFPGRFSGRQFSNSRSEMNVSTLELGDSALYLCASSDGGLSSYNEQFFGPGTRLTVL.

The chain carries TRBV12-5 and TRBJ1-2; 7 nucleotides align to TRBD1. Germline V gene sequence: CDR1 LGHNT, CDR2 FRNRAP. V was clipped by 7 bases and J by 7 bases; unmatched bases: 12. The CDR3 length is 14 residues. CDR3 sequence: CASALGQGDSGYTF. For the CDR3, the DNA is TGTGCTAGTGCCTTGGGGCAGGGGGATTCTGGCTACACCTTC.

This CDR3 reads CASNGGHNQPQHF. The CDR3 nucleotides read TGTGCCAGCAATGGGGGCCACAATCAGCCCCAGCATTTT. The rearrangement joins TRBV28 to TRBJ1-5; weak D call: TRBD1 (6 bases). From germline, CDR1 is MDHEN and CDR2 SYDVKM. This CDR3 contains 13 residues. V was shortened by 7 bases and J by 3 bases, with 10 bases between the two germline ends.

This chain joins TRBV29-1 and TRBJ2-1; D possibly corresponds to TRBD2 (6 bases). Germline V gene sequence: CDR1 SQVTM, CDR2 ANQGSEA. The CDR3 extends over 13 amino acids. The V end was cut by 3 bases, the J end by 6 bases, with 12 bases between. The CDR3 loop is CSVEGMGGNEQFF. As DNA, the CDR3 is TGCAGCGTTGAGGGTATGGGGGGCAATGAGCAGTTCTTC.